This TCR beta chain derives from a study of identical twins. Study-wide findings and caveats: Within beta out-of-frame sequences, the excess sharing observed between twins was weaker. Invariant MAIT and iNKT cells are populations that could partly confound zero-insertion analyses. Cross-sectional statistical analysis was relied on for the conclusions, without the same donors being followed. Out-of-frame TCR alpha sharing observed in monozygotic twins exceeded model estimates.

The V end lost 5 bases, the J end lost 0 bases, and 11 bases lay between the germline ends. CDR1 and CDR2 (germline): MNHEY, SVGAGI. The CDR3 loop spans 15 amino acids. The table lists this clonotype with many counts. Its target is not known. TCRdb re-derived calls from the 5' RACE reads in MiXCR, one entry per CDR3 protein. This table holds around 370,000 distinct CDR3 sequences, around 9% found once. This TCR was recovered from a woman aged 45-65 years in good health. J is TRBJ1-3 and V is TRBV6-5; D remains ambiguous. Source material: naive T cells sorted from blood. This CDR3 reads CASSPGRGSGNTIYF. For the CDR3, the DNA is TGTGCCAGCAGTCCCGGACGAGGCTCTGGAAACACCATATATTTT.